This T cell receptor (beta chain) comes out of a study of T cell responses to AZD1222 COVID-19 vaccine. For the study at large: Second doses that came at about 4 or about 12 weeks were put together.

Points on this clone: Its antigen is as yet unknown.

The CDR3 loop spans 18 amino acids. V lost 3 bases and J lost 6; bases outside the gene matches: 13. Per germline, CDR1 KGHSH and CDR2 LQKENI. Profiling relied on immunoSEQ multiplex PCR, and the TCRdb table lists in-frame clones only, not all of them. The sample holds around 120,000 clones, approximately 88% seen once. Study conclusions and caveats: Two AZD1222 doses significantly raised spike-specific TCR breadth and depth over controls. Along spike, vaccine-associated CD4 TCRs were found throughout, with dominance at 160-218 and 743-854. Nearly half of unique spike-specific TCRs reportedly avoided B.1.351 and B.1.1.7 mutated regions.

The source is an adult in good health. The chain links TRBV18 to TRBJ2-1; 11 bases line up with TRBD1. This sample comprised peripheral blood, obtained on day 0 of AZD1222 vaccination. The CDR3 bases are TGTGCCAGCTCACCTCCCGGGACAGGGGGTAAAGGGGGCAATGAGCAGTTCTTC. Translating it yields CASSPPGTGGKGGNEQFF. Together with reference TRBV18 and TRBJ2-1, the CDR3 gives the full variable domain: NAGVMQNPRHLVRRRGQEARLRCSPMKGHSHVYWYRQLPEEGLKFMVYLQKENIIDESGMPKERFSAEFPKEGPSILRIQQVVRGDSAAYFCASSPPGTGGKGGNEQFFGPGTRLTVL.